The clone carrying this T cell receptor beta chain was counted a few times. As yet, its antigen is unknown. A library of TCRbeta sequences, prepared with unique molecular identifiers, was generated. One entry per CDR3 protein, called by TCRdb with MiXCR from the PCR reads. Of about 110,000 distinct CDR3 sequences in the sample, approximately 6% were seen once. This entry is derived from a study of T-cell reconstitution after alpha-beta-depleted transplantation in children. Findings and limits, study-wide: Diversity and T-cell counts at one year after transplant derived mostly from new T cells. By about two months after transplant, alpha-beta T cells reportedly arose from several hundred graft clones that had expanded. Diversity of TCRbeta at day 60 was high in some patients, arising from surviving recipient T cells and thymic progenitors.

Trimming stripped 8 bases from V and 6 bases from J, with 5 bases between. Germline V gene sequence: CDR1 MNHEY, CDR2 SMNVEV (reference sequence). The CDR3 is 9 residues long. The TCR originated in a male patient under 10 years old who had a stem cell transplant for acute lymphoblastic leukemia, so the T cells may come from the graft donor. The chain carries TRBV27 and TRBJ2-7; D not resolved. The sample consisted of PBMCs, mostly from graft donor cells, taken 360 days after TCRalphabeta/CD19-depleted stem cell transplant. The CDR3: CASGPEQYF. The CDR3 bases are TGTGCCAGCGGGCCCGAGCAGTACTTC.